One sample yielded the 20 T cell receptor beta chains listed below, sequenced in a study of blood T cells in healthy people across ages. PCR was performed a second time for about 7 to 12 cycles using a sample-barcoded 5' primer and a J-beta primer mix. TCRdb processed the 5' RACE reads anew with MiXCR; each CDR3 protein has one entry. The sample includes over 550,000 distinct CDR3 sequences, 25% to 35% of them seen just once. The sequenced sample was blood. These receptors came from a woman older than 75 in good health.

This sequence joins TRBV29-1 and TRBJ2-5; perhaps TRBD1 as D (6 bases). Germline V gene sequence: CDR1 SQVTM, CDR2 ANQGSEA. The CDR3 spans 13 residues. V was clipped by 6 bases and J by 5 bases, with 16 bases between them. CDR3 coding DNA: TGCAGCGTCTGGGGCTCTAGGGGGGAGACCCAGTACTTC. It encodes CSVWGSRGETQYF.

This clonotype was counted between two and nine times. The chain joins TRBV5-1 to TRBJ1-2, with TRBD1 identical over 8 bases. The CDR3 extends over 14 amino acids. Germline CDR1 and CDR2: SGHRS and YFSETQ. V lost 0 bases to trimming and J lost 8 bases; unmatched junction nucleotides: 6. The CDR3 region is CASSLDQGARGYTF. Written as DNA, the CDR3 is TGCGCCAGCAGCTTGGACCAGGGGGCGAGAGGCTACACCTTC.

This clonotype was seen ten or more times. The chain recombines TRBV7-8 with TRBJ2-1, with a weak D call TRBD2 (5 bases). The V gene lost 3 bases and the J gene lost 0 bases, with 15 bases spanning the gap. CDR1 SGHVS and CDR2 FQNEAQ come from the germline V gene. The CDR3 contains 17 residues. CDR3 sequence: CASSLTGSPSSYNEQFF. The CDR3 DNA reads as TGTGCCAGCAGCTTGACGGGAAGTCCGAGCTCCTACAATGAGCAGTTCTTC.

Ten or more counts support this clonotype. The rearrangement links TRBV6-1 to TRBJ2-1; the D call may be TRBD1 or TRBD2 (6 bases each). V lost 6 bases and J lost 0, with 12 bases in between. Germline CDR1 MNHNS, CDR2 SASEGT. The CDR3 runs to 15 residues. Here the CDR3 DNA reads TGTGCCAGCAGGTCGGGGGACAACTCCTACAATGAGCAGTTCTTC. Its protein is CASRSGDNSYNEQFF.

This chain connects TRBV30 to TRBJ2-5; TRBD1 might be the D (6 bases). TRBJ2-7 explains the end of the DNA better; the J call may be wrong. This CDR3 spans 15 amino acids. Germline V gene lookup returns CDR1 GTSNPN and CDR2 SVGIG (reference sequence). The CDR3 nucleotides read TGTGCCTGGAGCGTACTGAGACGTATGGGGGCCGAGCAGTACTTC. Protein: CAWSVLRRMGAEQYF.

Here the CDR3 reads CASSESQGAGYTF. Here the CDR3 DNA reads TGTGCCAGCAGCGAGAGCCAGGGGGCTGGCTACACCTTC. The chain recombines TRBV9 with TRBJ1-2; 8 bases line up with TRBD1. V gave up 3 bases and J gave up 7 bases; unmatched junction bases: 5. The V gene's germline CDR1 is SGDLS and CDR2 YYNGEE. There are 13 residues in the CDR3.

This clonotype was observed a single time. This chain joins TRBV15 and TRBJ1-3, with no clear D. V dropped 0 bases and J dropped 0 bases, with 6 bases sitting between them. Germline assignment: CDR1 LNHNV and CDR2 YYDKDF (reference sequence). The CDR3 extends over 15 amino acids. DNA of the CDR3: TGTGCCACCAGCAGAGAGAAGGTCTCTGGAAACACCATATATTTT. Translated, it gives CATSREKVSGNTIYF.

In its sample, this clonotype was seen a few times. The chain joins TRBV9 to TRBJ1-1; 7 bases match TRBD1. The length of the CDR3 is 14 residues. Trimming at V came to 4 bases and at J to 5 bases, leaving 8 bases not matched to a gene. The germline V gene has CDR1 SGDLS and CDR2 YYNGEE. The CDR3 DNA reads TGTGCCAGCAGCCCCCGACAGGGAGCGACTGAAGCTTTCTTT. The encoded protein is CASSPRQGATEAFF.

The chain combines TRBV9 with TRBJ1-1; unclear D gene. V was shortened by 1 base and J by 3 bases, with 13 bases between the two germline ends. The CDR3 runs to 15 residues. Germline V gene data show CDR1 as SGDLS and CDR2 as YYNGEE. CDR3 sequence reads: CASSVLGQLDTEAFF. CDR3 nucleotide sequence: TGTGCCAGCAGCGTACTAGGGCAGTTGGACACTGAAGCTTTCTTT.

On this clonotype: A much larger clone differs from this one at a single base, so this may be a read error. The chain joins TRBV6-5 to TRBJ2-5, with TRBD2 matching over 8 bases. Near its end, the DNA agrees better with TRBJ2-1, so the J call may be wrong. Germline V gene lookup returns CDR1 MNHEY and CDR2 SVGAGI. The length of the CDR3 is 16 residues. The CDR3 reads CASSYRGGPYQETQFF. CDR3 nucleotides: TGTGCCAGCAGTTACCGGGGGGGCCCATACCAAGAGACCCAGTTCTTC.

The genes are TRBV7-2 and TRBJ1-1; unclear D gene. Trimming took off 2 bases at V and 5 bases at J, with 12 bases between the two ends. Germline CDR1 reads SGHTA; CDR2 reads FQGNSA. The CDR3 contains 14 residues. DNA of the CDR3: TGTGCCAGCAGCTTACCCCCCCTTTGGACTGAAGCTTTCTTT. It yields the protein CASSLPPLWTEAFF.

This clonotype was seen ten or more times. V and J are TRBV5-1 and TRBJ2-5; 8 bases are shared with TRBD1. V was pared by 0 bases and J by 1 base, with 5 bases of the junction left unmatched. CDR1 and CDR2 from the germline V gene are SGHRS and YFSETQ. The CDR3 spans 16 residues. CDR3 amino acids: CASSLADRGGQETQYF. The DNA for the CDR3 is TGCGCCAGCAGCTTGGCAGACAGGGGCGGCCAAGAGACCCAGTACTTC.

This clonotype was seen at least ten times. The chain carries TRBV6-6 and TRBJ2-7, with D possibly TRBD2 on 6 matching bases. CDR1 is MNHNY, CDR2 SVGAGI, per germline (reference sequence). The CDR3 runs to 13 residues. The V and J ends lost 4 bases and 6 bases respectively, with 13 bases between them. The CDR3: CASSWDSEFEQYF. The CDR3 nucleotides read TGTGCCAGCAGTTGGGACTCCGAATTCGAGCAGTACTTC.

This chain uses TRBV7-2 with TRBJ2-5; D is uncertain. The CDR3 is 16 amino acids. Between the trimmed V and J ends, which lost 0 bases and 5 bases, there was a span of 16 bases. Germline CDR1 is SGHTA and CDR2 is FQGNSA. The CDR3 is CASSLALRQRVETQYF. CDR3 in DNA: TGTGCCAGCAGCTTAGCTCTCAGGCAACGCGTGGAGACCCAGTACTTC.

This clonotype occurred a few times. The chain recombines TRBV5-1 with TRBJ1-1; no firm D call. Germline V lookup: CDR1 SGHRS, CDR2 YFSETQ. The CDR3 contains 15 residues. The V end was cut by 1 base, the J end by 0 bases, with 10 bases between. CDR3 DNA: TGCGCCAGCAGCTTGTCACCAGAGATGAACACTGAAGCTTTCTTT. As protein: CASSLSPEMNTEAFF.

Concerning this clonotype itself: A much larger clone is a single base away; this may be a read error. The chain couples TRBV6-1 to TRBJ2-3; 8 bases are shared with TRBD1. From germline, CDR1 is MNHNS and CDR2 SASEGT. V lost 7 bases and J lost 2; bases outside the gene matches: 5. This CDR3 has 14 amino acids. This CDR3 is CASILGQATDTQYF. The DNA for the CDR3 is TGTGCCAGCATCCTGGGACAGGCCACAGATACGCAGTATTTT.

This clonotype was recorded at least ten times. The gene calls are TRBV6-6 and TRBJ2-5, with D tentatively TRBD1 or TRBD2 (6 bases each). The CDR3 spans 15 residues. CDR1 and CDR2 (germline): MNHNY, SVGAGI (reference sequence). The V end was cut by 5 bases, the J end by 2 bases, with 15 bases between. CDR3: CASSRGSGGQETQYF. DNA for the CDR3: TGTGCCAGCAGTAGGGGGAGCGGAGGGCAAGAGACCCAGTACTTC.

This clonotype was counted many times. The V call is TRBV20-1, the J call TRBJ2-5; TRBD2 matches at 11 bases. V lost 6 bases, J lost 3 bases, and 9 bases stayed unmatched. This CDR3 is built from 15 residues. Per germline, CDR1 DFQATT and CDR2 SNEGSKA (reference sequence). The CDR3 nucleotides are TGCAGTGCAAAAATAGCGGGGGGGGAAGAAGAGACCCAGTACTTC. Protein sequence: CSAKIAGGEEETQYF.

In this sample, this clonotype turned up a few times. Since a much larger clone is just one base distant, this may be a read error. CDR3 in amino acids: CASSPALGANVLTF. The CDR3 bases are TGCGCCAGCAGCCCGGCACTTGGGGCCAACGTCCTGACTTTC. The chain recombines TRBV5-1 with TRBJ2-6; D uncertain. Between the trimmed V and J ends, which lost 4 bases and 3 bases, there was a span of 8 bases. Germline V gives CDR1 SGHRS, CDR2 YFSETQ. The CDR3 sequence is 14 residues long. Supplemented by reference TRBV5-1 and TRBJ2-6, the full variable domain reads KAGVTQTPRYLIKTRGQQVTLSCSPISGHRSVSWYQQTPGQGLQFLFEYFSETQRNKGNFPGRFSGRQFSNSRSEMNVSTLELGDSALYLCASSPALGANVLTFGAGSRLTVL.

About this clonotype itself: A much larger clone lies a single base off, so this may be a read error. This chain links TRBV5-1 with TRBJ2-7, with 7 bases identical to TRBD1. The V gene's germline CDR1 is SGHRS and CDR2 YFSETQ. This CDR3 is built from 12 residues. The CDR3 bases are TGCACCAGCAGCACGACAGGGAACGAGCAGTACTTC. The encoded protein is CTSSTTGNEQYF.